These 5 T cell receptor beta chains were sequenced from one sample in a study. One entry per CDR3 protein, called by TCRdb with MiXCR from the 5' RACE reads. The data show about 54,000 distinct CDR3 sequences, roughly 18% seen once. Material for sequencing was naive CD4+ T cells sorted from blood. Specified subset: naive CD4+ T cells, CD4+CD45RA+CD25-. The receptors here all came from a female donor with breast cancer.

This clonotype was detected ten times or more. The chain carries TRBV15 and TRBJ2-3, with 7 positions matching TRBD2. This CDR3 is 16 amino acids long. Germline V gene lookup returns CDR1 LNHNV and CDR2 YYDKDF (reference sequence). V lost 0 bases, J lost 6 bases, and 9 bases stayed unmatched. The CDR3 protein is CATSRDRGLSSDTQYF. DNA of the CDR3: TGTGCCACCAGCAGAGATCGGGGACTATCCTCGGATACGCAGTATTTT.

On this clonotype itself: A much larger clone differs by one base, so this may be a read error. J is TRBJ1-5 and V is TRBV7-2; D gene uncertain. This CDR3 spans 14 amino acids. Germline lookup yields CDR1 SGHTA and CDR2 FQGNSA. Here the CDR3 DNA reads TGTGCCAGCAGCTCCCGTTCCACTAATCAGCCCCGGCATTTT. Its translation: CASSSRSTNQPRHF.

Comment on this clonotype: A much more abundant neighbour one base away suggests this may be a read error. CDR3 region: CASSPGQGANSEAFF. The CDR3 DNA is TGTGCCAGCAGCCCGGGACAGGGGGCGAACTCTGAAGCTTTCTTT. This chain connects TRBV7-6 to TRBJ1-1; 12 positions match TRBD1. Germline V gene lookup returns CDR1 SGHVS and CDR2 FNYEAQ. The CDR3 is made up of 15 amino acids.

This clonotype was picked up one time. This rearrangement joins TRBV20-1 to TRBJ2-7; 9 nucleotides match TRBD2. Trimming removed 7 bases from V and 4 bases from J; junction bases left unmatched: 14. CDR1 is DFQATT, CDR2 SNEGSKA, per germline (reference sequence). The CDR3 runs 15 residues. In nucleotides, the CDR3 is TGCAGTGTCCTGGGCGGGCTAGCGGGATCATACGAGCAGTACTTC. This codes for CSVLGGLAGSYEQYF.

The chain recombines TRBV4-1 with TRBJ1-1; D ambiguous. This CDR3 is built from 15 residues. V was pared by 1 base and J by 1 base, with 10 bases between. Germline V CDR1 and CDR2: MGHRA, YSYEKL. This CDR3 reads CASSQGHGPNTEAFF. For the CDR3, the DNA is TGCGCCAGCAGCCAAGGTCACGGCCCGAACACTGAAGCTTTCTTT.